This T cell receptor beta chain was sequenced in a study of technical replicates of blood from a handful of donors. Assay used: immunoSEQ multiplex PCR; TCRdb lists only in-frame clones, some missing. The repertoire holds approximately 70,000 clones, with roughly 98% as singletons. The CDR3 loop spans 13 amino acids. V lost 3 bases and J lost 7; bases outside the gene matches: 2. The germline V gene has CDR1 SGDLS and CDR2 YYNGEE. The clonotype originates from a human donor in good health. Input material: T cells isolated from PBMCs. The V gene is TRBV9, the J gene TRBJ2-2; 8 bases fit TRBD1. CDR3: CASSAGGNGELFF. The CDR3 DNA follows: TGTGCCAGCAGCGCAGGGGGCAACGGGGAGCTGTTTTTT.